A single TCR beta chain is shown here with its context. What it binds is unknown. The sample is drawn from a study of cytomegalovirus exposure and HLA in healthy donors. The PCR had 60 Vbeta and 13 Jbeta primers. Only in-frame clones appear in the TCRdb table, and some are missing; sequencing was by immunoSEQ multiplex PCR. The repertoire holds around 130,000 clones, with around 80% as singletons. V shed 4 bases and J 2 bases; nucleotides not matched to a gene: 3. Germline-derived CDR1 and CDR2 are SGDLS and YYNGEE. The CDR3 spans 16 residues. Points from the study as a whole: An ancestry cluster, one associated with Asian ancestry, reportedly showed fewer N-insertions than the approximately 650-donor mean in a later analysis.

The rearrangement joins TRBV9 to TRBJ2-1; 13 nucleotides line up with TRBD2. This TCR derives from a human donor in good health. Sequencing input: PBMCs. CDR3 sequence reads: CASSPGTSGAYNEQFF. The CDR3 nucleotides are TGTGCCAGCAGCCCTGGGACTAGCGGGGCCTACAATGAGCAGTTCTTC.